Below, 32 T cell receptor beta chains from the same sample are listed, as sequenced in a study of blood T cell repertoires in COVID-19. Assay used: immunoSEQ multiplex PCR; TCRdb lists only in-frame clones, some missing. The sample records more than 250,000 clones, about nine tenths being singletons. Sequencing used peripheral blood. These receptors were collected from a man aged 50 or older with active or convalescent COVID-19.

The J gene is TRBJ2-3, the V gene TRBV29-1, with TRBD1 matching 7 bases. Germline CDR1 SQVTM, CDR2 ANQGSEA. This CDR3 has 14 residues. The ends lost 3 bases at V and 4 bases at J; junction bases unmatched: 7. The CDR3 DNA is TGCAGCGTTGAGGGACAGTTACGCCCAGATACGCAGTATTTT. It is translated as CSVEGQLRPDTQYF.

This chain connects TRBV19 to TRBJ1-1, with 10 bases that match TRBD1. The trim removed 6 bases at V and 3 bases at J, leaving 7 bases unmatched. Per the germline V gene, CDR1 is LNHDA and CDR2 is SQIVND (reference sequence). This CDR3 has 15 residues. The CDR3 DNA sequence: TGTGCCAGTAGAACAGGGACAGGGGTCTACACTGAAGCTTTCTTT. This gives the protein CASRTGTGVYTEAFF.

CDR3 nucleotides: TGTGCCAGCAGTGGACAGAATAACTATGGCTACACCTTC. Translated, it gives CASSGQNNYGYTF. The gene calls are TRBV12-3 or TRBV12-4 and TRBJ1-2; TRBD1 might be the D (6 bases). V lost 5 bases and J lost 1, with 8 bases in between. This CDR3 comprises 13 residues.

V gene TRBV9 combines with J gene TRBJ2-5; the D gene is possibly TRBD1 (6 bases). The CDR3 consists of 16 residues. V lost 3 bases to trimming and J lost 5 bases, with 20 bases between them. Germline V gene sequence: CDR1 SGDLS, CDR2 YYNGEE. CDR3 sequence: CASSETPWGPGETQYF. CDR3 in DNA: TGTGCCAGCAGCGAGACCCCATGGGGGCCGGGGGAGACCCAGTACTTC.

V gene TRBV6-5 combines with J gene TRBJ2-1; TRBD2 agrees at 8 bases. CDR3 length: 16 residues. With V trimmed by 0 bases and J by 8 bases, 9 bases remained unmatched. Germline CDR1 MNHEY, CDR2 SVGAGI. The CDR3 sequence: CASSYSGTSLVDEQFF. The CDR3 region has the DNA TGTGCCAGCAGTTACTCGGGGACTAGTTTGGTGGATGAGCAGTTCTTC.

CDR3 amino acids: CASSLLYSLAFF. DNA for the CDR3: TGTGCCAGCAGTTTACTGTACAGTTTAGCTTTCTTT. The rearrangement joins TRBV28 to TRBJ1-1, with unresolved D. CDR1 and CDR2 (germline): MDHEN, SYDVKM. Trimming removed 2 bases from V and 10 bases from J, with 11 bases in between. The CDR3 totals 12 residues.

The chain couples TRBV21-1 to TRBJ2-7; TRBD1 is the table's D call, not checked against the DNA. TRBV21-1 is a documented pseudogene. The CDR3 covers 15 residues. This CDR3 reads CASSIGGRWSYEQYF. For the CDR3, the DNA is TGTGCCAGCAGCATTGGGGGCAGGTGGTCCTACGAGCAGTACTTC.

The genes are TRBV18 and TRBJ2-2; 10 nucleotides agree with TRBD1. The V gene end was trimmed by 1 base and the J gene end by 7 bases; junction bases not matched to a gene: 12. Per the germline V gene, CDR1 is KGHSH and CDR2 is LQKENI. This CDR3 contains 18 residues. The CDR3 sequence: CASSPLRIGTGANGELFF. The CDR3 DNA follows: TGTGCCAGCTCACCACTAAGAATCGGGACAGGGGCTAACGGGGAGCTGTTTTTT.

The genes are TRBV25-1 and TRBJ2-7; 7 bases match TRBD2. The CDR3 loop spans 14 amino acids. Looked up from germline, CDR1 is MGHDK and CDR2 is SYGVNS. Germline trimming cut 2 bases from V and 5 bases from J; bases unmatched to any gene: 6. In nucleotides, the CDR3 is TGTGCCAGCAGTGAACTACCGGGGGGTAACGAGCAGTACTTC. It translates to CASSELPGGNEQYF.

CDR3 amino acids: CASSLAVQYGYTF. The CDR3 nucleotides are TGCGCCAGCAGCTTGGCCGTCCAGTATGGCTACACCTTC. V and J are TRBV5-1 and TRBJ1-2; D remains ambiguous. V lost 0 bases and J 5 bases, leaving 8 bases between the germline ends. Germline lookup yields CDR1 SGHRS and CDR2 YFSETQ. This CDR3 spans 13 amino acids.

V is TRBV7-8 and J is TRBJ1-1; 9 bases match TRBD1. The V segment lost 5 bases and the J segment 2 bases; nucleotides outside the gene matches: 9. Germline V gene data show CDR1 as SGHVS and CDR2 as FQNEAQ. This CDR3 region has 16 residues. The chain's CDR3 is CASSQRQGGRNTEAFF. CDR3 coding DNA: TGTGCCAGCAGCCAGAGACAGGGGGGGAGAAACACTGAAGCTTTCTTT.

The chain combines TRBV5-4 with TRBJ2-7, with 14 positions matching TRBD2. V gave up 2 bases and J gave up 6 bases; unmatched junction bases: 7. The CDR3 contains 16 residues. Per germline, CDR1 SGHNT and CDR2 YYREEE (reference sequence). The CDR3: CASSFGLAGGGGEQYF. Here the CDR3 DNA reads TGTGCCAGCAGCTTTGGACTAGCGGGAGGAGGTGGCGAGCAGTACTTC.

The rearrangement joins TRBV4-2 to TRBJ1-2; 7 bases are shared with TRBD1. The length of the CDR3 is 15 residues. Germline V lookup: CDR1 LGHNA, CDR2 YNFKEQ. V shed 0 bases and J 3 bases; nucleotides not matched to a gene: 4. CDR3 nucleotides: TGTGCCAGCAGCCAAGACCCCGGGACAGACTATGGCTACACCTTC. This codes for CASSQDPGTDYGYTF.

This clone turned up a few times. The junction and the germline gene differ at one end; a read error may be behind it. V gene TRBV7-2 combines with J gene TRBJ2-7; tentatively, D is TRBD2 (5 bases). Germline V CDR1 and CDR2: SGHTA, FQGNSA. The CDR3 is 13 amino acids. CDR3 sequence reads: CASSLAKSYEQYF. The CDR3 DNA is TGTGCCAGCAGCCTAGCTAAATCCTACGAGCAGTACTTC.

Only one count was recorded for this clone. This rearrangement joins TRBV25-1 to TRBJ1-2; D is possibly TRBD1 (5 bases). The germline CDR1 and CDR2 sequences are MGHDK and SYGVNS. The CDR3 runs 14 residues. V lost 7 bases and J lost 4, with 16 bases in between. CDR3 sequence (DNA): TGTGCCAGCACCTCAAGGGAGGGACGCTATGGCTACACCTTC. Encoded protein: CASTSREGRYGYTF.

CDR3 loop: CASSSPGQTYEQYF. The CDR3 coding sequence is TGTGCCAGCAGTTCACCGGGACAGACCTACGAGCAGTACTTC. V is TRBV6-6 and J is TRBJ2-7; 7 nucleotides match TRBD1. The germline V gene has CDR1 MNHNY and CDR2 SVGAGI (reference sequence). CDR3 length: 14 amino acids. The trim removed 4 bases at V and 2 bases at J, leaving 5 bases unmatched.

This CDR3 reads CASKKREGTEAFF. DNA for the CDR3: TGTGCCAGTAAGAAGAGGGAGGGCACTGAAGCTTTCTTT. V gene TRBV19 combines with J gene TRBJ1-1; D call uncertain. The length of the CDR3 is 13 residues. The V end was cut by 7 bases, the J end by 4 bases, with 13 bases between. Germline-derived CDR1 and CDR2 are LNHDA and SQIVND (reference sequence).

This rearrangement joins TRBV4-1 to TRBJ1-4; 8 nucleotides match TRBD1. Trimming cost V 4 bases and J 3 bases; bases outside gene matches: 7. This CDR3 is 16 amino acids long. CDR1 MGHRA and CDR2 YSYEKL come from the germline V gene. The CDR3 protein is CASSRGQGGANEKLFF. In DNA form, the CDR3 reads TGCGCCAGCAGCCGAGGACAGGGAGGCGCTAATGAAAAACTGTTTTTT.

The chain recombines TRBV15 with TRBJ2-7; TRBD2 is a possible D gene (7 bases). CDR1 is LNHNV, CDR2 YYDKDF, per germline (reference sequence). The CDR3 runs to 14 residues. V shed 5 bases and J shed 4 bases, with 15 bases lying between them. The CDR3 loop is CATSRPAGAYEQYF. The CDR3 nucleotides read TGTGCCACCAGCCGACCTGCGGGGGCGTACGAGCAGTACTTC.

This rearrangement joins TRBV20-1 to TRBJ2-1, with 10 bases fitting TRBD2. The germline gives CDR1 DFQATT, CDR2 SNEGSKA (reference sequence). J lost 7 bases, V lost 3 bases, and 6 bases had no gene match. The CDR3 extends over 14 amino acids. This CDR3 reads CSASKRGGLNEQFF. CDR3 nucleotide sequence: TGCAGTGCTAGTAAGCGGGGGGGCCTTAATGAGCAGTTCTTC.

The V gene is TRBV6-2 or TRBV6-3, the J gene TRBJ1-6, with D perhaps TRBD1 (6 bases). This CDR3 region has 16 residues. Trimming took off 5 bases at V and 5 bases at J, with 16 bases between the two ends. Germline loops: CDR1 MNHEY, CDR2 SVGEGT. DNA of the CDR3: TGTGCCAGCAGTCTCCAGGGGTCTGACAATAATTCACCCCTCCACTTT. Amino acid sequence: CASSLQGSDNNSPLHF.

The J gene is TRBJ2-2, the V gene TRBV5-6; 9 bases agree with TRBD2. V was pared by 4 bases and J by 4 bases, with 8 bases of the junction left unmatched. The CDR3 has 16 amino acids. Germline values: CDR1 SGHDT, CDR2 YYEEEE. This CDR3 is CASSPIAGVSTGELFF. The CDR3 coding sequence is TGTGCCAGCAGCCCAATAGCGGGAGTGAGCACCGGGGAGCTGTTTTTT.

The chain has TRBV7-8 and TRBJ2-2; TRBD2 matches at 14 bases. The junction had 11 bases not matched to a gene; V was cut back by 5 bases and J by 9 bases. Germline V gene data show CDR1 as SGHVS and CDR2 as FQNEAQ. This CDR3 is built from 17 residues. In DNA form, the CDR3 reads TGTGCCAGCAGCCAACCGGGACTAGCGGGAGTTTGGCGGGAGCTGTTTTTT. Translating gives CASSQPGLAGVWRELFF. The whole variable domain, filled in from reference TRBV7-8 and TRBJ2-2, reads GAGVSQSPRYKVAKRGQDVALRCDPISGHVSLFWYQQALGQGPEFLTYFQNEAQLDKSGLPSDRFFAERPEGSVSTLKIQRTQQEDSAVYLCASSQPGLAGVWRELFFGEGSRLTVL.

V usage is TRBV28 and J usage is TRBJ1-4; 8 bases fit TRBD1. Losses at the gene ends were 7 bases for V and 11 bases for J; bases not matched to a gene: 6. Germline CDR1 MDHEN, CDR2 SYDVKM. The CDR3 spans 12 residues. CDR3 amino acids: CASNGDRRKLFF. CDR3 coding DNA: TGTGCCAGCAACGGGGACAGGCGGAAACTGTTTTTT.

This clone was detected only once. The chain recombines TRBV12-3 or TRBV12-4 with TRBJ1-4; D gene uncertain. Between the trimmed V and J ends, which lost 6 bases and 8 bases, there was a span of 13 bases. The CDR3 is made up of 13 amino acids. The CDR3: CASSRPGIEKLFF. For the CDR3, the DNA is TGTGCCAGCAGCCGCCCAGGTATCGAAAAACTGTTTTTT.

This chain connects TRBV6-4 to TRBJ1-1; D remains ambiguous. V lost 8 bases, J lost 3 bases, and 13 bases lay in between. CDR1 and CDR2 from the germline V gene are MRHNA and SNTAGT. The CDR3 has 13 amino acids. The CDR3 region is CASATQSDTEAFF. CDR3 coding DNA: TGTGCCAGCGCGACACAATCGGACACTGAAGCTTTCTTT.

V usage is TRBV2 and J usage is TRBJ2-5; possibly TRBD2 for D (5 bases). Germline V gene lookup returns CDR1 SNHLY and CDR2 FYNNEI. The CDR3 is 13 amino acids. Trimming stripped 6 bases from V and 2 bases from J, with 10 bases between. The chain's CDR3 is CASRPTGQETQYF. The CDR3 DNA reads TGTGCCAGCAGGCCTACGGGGCAAGAGACCCAGTACTTC.

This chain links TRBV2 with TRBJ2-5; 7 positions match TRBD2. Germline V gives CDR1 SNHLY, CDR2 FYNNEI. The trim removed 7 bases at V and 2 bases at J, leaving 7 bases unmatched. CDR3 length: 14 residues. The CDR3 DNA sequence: TGTGCCAGCACCTGGGGGGGAGGGCAAGAGACCCAGTACTTC. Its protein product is CASTWGGGQETQYF.

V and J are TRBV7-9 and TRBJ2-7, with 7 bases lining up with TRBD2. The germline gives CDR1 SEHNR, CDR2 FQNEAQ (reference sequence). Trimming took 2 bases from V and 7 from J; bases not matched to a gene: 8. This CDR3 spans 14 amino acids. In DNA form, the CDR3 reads TGTGCCAGCAGCTTAACGGCGGGAGTTTCTGAGCAGTACTTC. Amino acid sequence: CASSLTAGVSEQYF.

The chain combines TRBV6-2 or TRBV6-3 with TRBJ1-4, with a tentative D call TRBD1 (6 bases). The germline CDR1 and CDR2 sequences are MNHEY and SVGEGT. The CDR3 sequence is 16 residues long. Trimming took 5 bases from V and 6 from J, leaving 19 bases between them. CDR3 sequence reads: CASSRTKLRTDEKLFF. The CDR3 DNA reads TGTGCCAGCAGTCGAACGAAACTTAGGACAGATGAAAAACTGTTTTTT.

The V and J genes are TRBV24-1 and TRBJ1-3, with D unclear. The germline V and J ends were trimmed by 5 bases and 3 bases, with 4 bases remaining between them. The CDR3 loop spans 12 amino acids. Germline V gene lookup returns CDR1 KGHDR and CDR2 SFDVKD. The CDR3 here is CATSGGGNTIYF. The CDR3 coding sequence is TGTGCCACCAGTGGCGGTGGAAACACCATATATTTT.

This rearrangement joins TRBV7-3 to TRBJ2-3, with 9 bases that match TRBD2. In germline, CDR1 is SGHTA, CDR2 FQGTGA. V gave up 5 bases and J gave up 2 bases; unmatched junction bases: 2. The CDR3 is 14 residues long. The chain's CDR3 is CASSGGRATDTQYF. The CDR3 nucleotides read TGTGCCAGCAGCGGCGGGAGGGCCACAGATACGCAGTATTTT.